Following are 26 T cell receptor beta chains from one sample sequenced in a study of blood T cell repertoires in COVID-19. Repertoires were generated with immunoSEQ multiplex PCR, while TCRdb's copy carries only in-frame clones and drops some. Here the sample spans over 120,000 clones, around 82% being singletons. Sequences were obtained from PBMCs or T cells enriched from blood (not recorded which). The origin of the receptors is a woman in her 50s who had recovered from COVID-19.

The chain is built from TRBV5-8 and TRBJ2-3; D is undetermined. Trimming removed 1 base from V and 1 base from J, with 7 bases in between. This CDR3 has 14 residues. Germline CDR1 reads SGHTS; CDR2 reads YDEGEE. The CDR3 region is CASSLSLGTDTQYF. The CDR3 bases are TGTGCCAGCAGCTTGAGCTTGGGCACAGATACGCAGTATTTT. The full variable domain, with the rest looked up from reference TRBV5-8 and TRBJ2-3, is EAGVTQSPTHLIKTRGQQATLRCSPISGHTSVYWYQQALGLGLQFLLWYDEGEERNRGNFPPRFSGRQFPNYSSELNVNALELEDSALYLCASSLSLGTDTQYFGPGTRLTVL.

The chain employs TRBV2 and TRBJ1-1; 7 positions agree with TRBD1. Germline lookup yields CDR1 SNHLY and CDR2 FYNNEI. V trimming: 2 bases; J trimming: 1 base; junction bases outside the gene matches: 1. The CDR3 runs to 14 residues. The CDR3, as DNA: TGTGCCAGCAGTGAATACAGGGGGAACACTGAAGCTTTCTTT. This codes for CASSEYRGNTEAFF.

The chain recombines TRBV11-1 with TRBJ2-5; the match to TRBD2 covers 9 bases. With V trimmed by 4 bases and J by 3 bases, 3 bases remained unmatched. The CDR3 runs to 14 residues. Germline lookup yields CDR1 SGHAT and CDR2 FQDESV (reference sequence). The CDR3, as DNA: TGTGCCAGCAGCTCCAGACTAGCGGAAGAGACCCAGTACTTC. It translates to CASSSRLAEETQYF.

This sequence joins TRBV5-4 and TRBJ1-3, with 7 bases that match TRBD1. The V gene end was trimmed by 4 bases and the J gene end by 5 bases; junction bases not matched to a gene: 6. Germline CDR1 and CDR2: SGHNT and YYREEE (reference sequence). This CDR3 has 14 residues. This CDR3 is CASSPGGPRNTIYF. The CDR3 nucleotides are TGTGCCAGCAGCCCAGGGGGGCCTAGAAACACCATATATTTT.

This clone was found many times. The chain carries TRBV9 and TRBJ1-1; tentatively, D is TRBD1 (5 bases). V shed 4 bases and J shed 6 bases, with 13 bases lying between them. The CDR3 is 13 residues long. Germline V gene lookup returns CDR1 SGDLS and CDR2 YYNGEE. As DNA, the CDR3 is TGTGCCAGCAGCCCGCGGGGCAGGGCTGAAGCTTTCTTT. This sequence encodes CASSPRGRAEAFF.

The chain links TRBV11-3 to TRBJ2-2; a possible D gene is TRBD2 (6 bases). The CDR3 contains 14 residues. CDR1 and CDR2 (germline): SGHNT, YENEEA. V was shortened by 6 bases and J by 6 bases, with 14 bases between the two germline ends. CDR3 amino acids: CASSGGRASGELFF. The CDR3 DNA sequence: TGTGCCAGCAGTGGAGGGCGAGCCTCCGGGGAGCTGTTTTTT.

The chain joins TRBV15 to TRBJ2-3; TRBD2 matches at 10 bases. The CDR3 is 17 amino acids. Germline-derived CDR1 and CDR2 are LNHNV and YYDKDF (reference sequence). V lost 1 base to trimming and J lost 4 bases; unmatched junction nucleotides: 8. The CDR3 loop reads CATSRVVKRGGADTQYF. CDR3 DNA sequence: TGTGCCACCAGCAGAGTCGTCAAGCGGGGGGGTGCAGATACGCAGTATTTT.

The sample holds one count of this clone. The chain uses TRBV29-1 and TRBJ1-1; D might be TRBD1 (5 bases). This CDR3 comprises 13 residues. V lost 1 base to trimming and J lost 7 bases, with 13 bases between them. Germline V gene sequence: CDR1 SQVTM, CDR2 ANQGSEA. This CDR3 reads CSVEGPRRGEAFF. DNA of the CDR3: TGCAGCGTTGAAGGCCCCCGAAGGGGTGAAGCTTTCTTT.

The chain has TRBV7-6 and TRBJ2-5, with D possibly being TRBD1 (5 bases). Germline values: CDR1 SGHVS, CDR2 FNYEAQ. V gave up 5 bases and J gave up 3 bases, with 10 bases separating them. The CDR3 length is 13 residues. As DNA, the CDR3 is TGTGCCAGCAGCGGGGCTGTCAAAGAGACCCAGTACTTC. Translation gives CASSGAVKETQYF.

The chain has TRBV28 and TRBJ2-5, with 7 bases that match TRBD1. The trim removed 2 bases at V and 3 bases at J, leaving 6 bases unmatched. Looked up from germline, CDR1 is MDHEN and CDR2 is SYDVKM. The CDR3 runs to 15 residues. CDR3 nucleotides: TGTGCCAGCAGTTTAAGTTTAGGGACAGAAGAGACCCAGTACTTC. Its translation: CASSLSLGTEETQYF. The full variable domain, with the rest looked up from reference TRBV28 and TRBJ2-5, is DVKVTQSSRYLVKRTGEKVFLECVQDMDHENMFWYRQDPGLGLRLIYFSYDVKMKEKGDIPEGYSVSREKKERFSLILESASTNQTSMYLCASSLSLGTEETQYFGPGTRLLVL.

This chain uses TRBV28 with TRBJ1-5; the match to TRBD1 covers 9 bases. The CDR3 is made up of 18 amino acids. J lost 2 bases, V lost 1 base, and 9 bases had no gene match. Germline V lookup: CDR1 MDHEN, CDR2 SYDVKM. CDR3: CASSLLGQGKGGNQPQHF. The CDR3 nucleotides read TGTGCCAGCAGTTTATTGGGACAGGGTAAGGGTGGCAATCAGCCCCAGCATTTT.

The chain carries TRBV24-1 and TRBJ1-2, with no clear D. Germline assignment: CDR1 KGHDR and CDR2 SFDVKD. This CDR3 is built from 15 residues. V lost 4 bases and J 2 bases, leaving 13 bases between the germline ends. In DNA form, the CDR3 reads TGTGCCACCAGTGAGACCTCGGACTCGAACTATGGCTACACCTTC. Protein: CATSETSDSNYGYTF.

The chain joins TRBV16 to TRBJ1-4; the D is unclear. Deletions cut 2 bases from V and 5 bases from J, with 12 bases between. From germline, CDR1 is KGHSY and CDR2 FQNENV. This CDR3 region has 15 residues. CDR3 nucleotides: TGTGCCAGCAGCCAAGACTATTCGGGCAATGAAAAACTGTTTTTT. Amino acid sequence: CASSQDYSGNEKLFF.

The chain uses TRBV13 and TRBJ2-7; D is possibly TRBD1 (5 bases). CDR3 size: 13 residues. Per germline, CDR1 PRHDT and CDR2 FYEKMQ (reference sequence). V was clipped by 3 bases and J by 4 bases, with 10 bases between them. This chain's CDR3 is CASSLTDKYEQYF. The CDR3, as DNA: TGTGCCAGCAGCTTGACAGACAAGTACGAGCAGTACTTC.

V is TRBV18 and J is TRBJ1-1; TRBD1 aligns across 7 bases. The junction had 8 bases not matched to a gene; V was cut back by 3 bases and J by 4 bases. The CDR3 extends over 15 amino acids. Germline V gene lookup returns CDR1 KGHSH and CDR2 LQKENI. CDR3 nucleotide sequence: TGTGCCAGCTCACCCTTACAGGGGCCGGGCACTGAAGCTTTCTTT. Translated, it gives CASSPLQGPGTEAFF.

As DNA, the CDR3 is TGTGCCAGCAGCCAAGAGCGGGAGCGGGGGGTCAGAGGGACCCAGTACTTC. Translation gives CASSQERERGVRGTQYF. J is TRBJ2-5 and V is TRBV4-2; TRBD2 agrees at 9 bases. With 0 bases clipped from V and 7 bases from J, the junction kept 12 bases outside the gene matches. CDR1 and CDR2 from the germline V gene are LGHNA and YNFKEQ. The CDR3 sequence is 17 residues long.

V gene TRBV24-1 combines with J gene TRBJ2-1; 11 nucleotides align to TRBD2. V dropped 4 bases and J dropped 8; count of bases not matched to a gene: 9. Germline-derived CDR1 and CDR2 are KGHDR and SFDVKD. The CDR3 length is 16 residues. CDR3: CATSDPTSGGADEQFF. In DNA form, the CDR3 reads TGTGCCACCAGTGACCCAACTAGCGGGGGTGCGGATGAGCAGTTCTTC.

The chain employs TRBV12-3 or TRBV12-4 and TRBJ2-7; TRBD1 is a possible D gene (5 bases). V dropped 0 bases and J dropped 9 bases, with 9 bases sitting between them. This CDR3 contains 12 residues. CDR3 sequence (DNA): TGTGCCAGCAGTTTAGCCGCAGGGCGGCAGTACGTC. Translated: CASSLAAGRQYV.

The genes are TRBV7-9 and TRBJ2-3, with 9 nucleotides matching TRBD1. The CDR3 contains 15 residues. The germline V gene has CDR1 SEHNR and CDR2 FQNEAQ (reference sequence). V was clipped by 1 base and J by 6 bases; unmatched bases: 5. CDR3 bases: TGTGCCAGCAGCTTAGTACAGGGGGCAACCGATACGCAGTATTTT. It codes for CASSLVQGATDTQYF. Variable domain in full (rest from reference TRBV7-9 and TRBJ2-3): DTGVSQNPRHKITKRGQNVTFRCDPISEHNRLYWYRQTLGQGPEFLTYFQNEAQLEKSRLLSDRFSAERPKGSFSTLEIQRTEQGDSAMYLCASSLVQGATDTQYFGPGTRLTVL.

This clone was counted once. The chain couples TRBV27 to TRBJ1-5; TRBD1 might be the D (5 bases). V gave up 4 bases and J gave up 0 bases, with 10 bases separating them. Germline V gives CDR1 MNHEY, CDR2 SMNVEV (reference sequence). The CDR3 spans 15 residues. This chain's CDR3 is CASSWGLYSNQPQHF. CDR3 coding DNA: TGTGCCAGCAGTTGGGGCCTCTATAGCAATCAGCCCCAGCATTTT.

The chain is built from TRBV5-6 and TRBJ2-5, with 7 positions matching TRBD1. This CDR3 contains 15 residues. V lost 0 bases and J lost 2; bases outside the gene matches: 4. Germline CDR1 is SGHDT and CDR2 is YYEEEE. CDR3 sequence reads: CASSLVQGQQETQYF. The CDR3 DNA reads TGTGCCAGCAGCTTGGTACAGGGGCAACAAGAGACCCAGTACTTC.

This clone appeared a few times. V and J are TRBV3-1 (or the pseudogene TRBV3-2) and TRBJ1-1; the match to TRBD1 covers 7 bases. Germline V CDR1 and CDR2: LGHDT, YNNKEL (reference sequence). With V trimmed by 6 bases and J by 3 bases, 4 bases remained unmatched. The CDR3 has 13 residues. Here the CDR3 DNA reads TGTGCCAGCAGTCGACAGGGCTACACTGAAGCTTTCTTT. Amino acids: CASSRQGYTEAFF.

This chain connects TRBV6-1 to TRBJ1-6; TRBD1 matches at 7 bases. This CDR3 region has 16 residues. The V gene end was trimmed by 4 bases and the J gene end by 13 bases; junction bases not matched to a gene: 16. Germline lookup yields CDR1 MNHNS and CDR2 SASEGT. Here the CDR3 reads CASSGRTGGLIHPLHF. The DNA of the CDR3 is TGTGCCAGCAGTGGACGGACAGGAGGATTAATTCACCCCCTCCACTTT.

This rearrangement joins TRBV6-6 to TRBJ1-1; TRBD1 agrees at 8 bases. V shed 5 bases, J shed 4 bases, and the junction held 9 bases outside the gene matches. The CDR3 is 15 residues long. The V gene's germline CDR1 is MNHNY and CDR2 SVGAGI (reference sequence). CDR3 loop: CASSRQGRLGTEAFF. For the CDR3, the DNA is TGTGCCAGCAGTAGACAGGGGAGACTGGGCACTGAAGCTTTCTTT.

This clone was counted a few times. V usage is TRBV19 and J usage is TRBJ2-2, with D perhaps matching TRBD1 (5 bases). The CDR3 has 15 residues. The V end was cut by 2 bases, the J end by 6 bases, with 13 bases between. Germline V CDR1 and CDR2: LNHDA, SQIVND (reference sequence). The CDR3 DNA reads as TGTGCCAGTAGTATACACCCAGGGTTGGCCGGGGAGCTGTTTTTT. It encodes CASSIHPGLAGELFF.

The genes are TRBV18 and TRBJ2-7, with D possibly being TRBD1 (6 bases). This CDR3 spans 15 amino acids. V lost 2 bases and J 5 bases, leaving 16 bases between the germline ends. Germline V gives CDR1 KGHSH, CDR2 LQKENI. The DNA of the CDR3 is TGTGCCAGCTCACCAACGGGGTCAGGGGAAAACGAGCAGTACTTC. The encoded protein is CASSPTGSGENEQYF.